The next 10 T cell receptor beta chains were all read from a single sample in a study of shared clonotypes between healthy human individuals. This table comes from immunoSEQ multiplex PCR, and its TCRdb copy is limited to in-frame clones, with some not included. This table holds hundreds of thousands of clones, around 96% found once. The naive CD8 population came from CD45RO-negative cells selected for CCR7, without terminally differentiated effector memory CD45RA+ cells. What was sequenced was naive CD8+ T cells sorted from blood. Receptors originate from a young woman in good health.

As to this clone: Other DNA sequences in the same sample also yield this CDR3. The V gene is TRBV7-9, the J gene TRBJ1-1, with 7 bases that match TRBD1. There are 13 residues in the CDR3. Germline V gene data show CDR1 as SEHNR and CDR2 as FQNEAQ (reference sequence). V lost 2 bases to trimming and J lost 4 bases; unmatched junction nucleotides: 1. As DNA, the CDR3 is TGTGCCAGCAGCTTACCAGGGGGCACTGAAGCTTTCTTT. Protein sequence: CASSLPGGTEAFF.

This chain links TRBV5-1 with TRBJ1-1; possibly TRBD1 for D (6 bases). This CDR3 has 15 amino acids. V was pared by 0 bases and J by 5 bases, with 14 bases between. Per the germline V gene, CDR1 is SGHRS and CDR2 is YFSETQ. The CDR3 nucleotides are TGCGCCAGCAGCTTGGGGTGCGGGGGGCGGACTGAAGCTTTCTTT. Translated, it gives CASSLGCGGRTEAFF. Together with reference TRBV5-1 and TRBJ1-1, the CDR3 gives the full variable domain: KAGVTQTPRYLIKTRGQQVTLSCSPISGHRSVSWYQQTPGQGLQFLFEYFSETQRNKGNFPGRFSGRQFSNSRSEMNVSTLELGDSALYLCASSLGCGGRTEAFFGQGTRLTVV.

The V call is TRBV13, the J call TRBJ2-7; maybe TRBD2 (7 bases). Germline-derived CDR1 and CDR2 are PRHDT and FYEKMQ (reference sequence). Trimming left V 8 bases short and J 4 bases short, with 18 bases between. CDR3 length: 14 residues. CDR3 in amino acids: CASGRGGGPYEQYF. CDR3 sequence (DNA): TGTGCCAGCGGTAGAGGGGGAGGGCCGTACGAGCAGTACTTC.

The chain has TRBV2 and TRBJ2-2, with TRBD2 matching 14 bases. CDR3 length equals 18 residues. V trimming: 4 bases; J trimming: 3 bases; junction bases outside the gene matches: 7. In germline, CDR1 is SNHLY, CDR2 FYNNEI. Here the CDR3 DNA reads TGTGCCAGCAGTGGGGGACTAGCGGGAGAACGAGACACCGGGGAGCTGTTTTTT. Protein sequence: CASSGGLAGERDTGELFF. Full variable domain (remainder filled in from reference TRBV2 and TRBJ2-2): EPEVTQTPSHQVTQMGQEVILRCVPISNHLYFYWYRQILGQKVEFLVSFYNNEISEKSEIFDDQFSVERPDGSNFTLKIRSTKLEDSAMYFCASSGGLAGERDTGELFFGEGSRLTVL.

The J gene is TRBJ1-2, the V gene TRBV5-1; D not resolved. CDR1 is SGHRS, CDR2 YFSETQ, per germline. The CDR3 contains 16 residues. V dropped 0 bases and J dropped 1 base, with 13 bases sitting between them. CDR3 nucleotide sequence: TGCGCCAGCAGCTTGGTGTGGGATGCAGTTAACTATGGCTACACCTTC. Translating gives CASSLVWDAVNYGYTF.

V and J are TRBV28 and TRBJ2-7; weak D call: TRBD1 (5 bases). Germline V gene lookup returns CDR1 MDHEN and CDR2 SYDVKM. The ends were cut back, 3 bases at V and 6 bases at J, with 12 bases in the middle. This CDR3 spans 13 amino acids. The DNA for the CDR3 is TGTGCCAGCAGTTTCCTCAGGGTAAGCGAGCAGTACTTC. This translates into CASSFLRVSEQYF.

The rearrangement joins TRBV27 to TRBJ1-1; 7 nucleotides agree with TRBD1. This CDR3 is built from 14 residues. From germline, CDR1 is MNHEY and CDR2 SMNVEV (reference sequence). V dropped 6 bases and J dropped 2; count of bases not matched to a gene: 6. The CDR3 protein is CASRWTGGNTEAFF. As DNA, the CDR3 is TGTGCCAGCAGGTGGACAGGTGGAAACACTGAAGCTTTCTTT.

The rearrangement uses TRBV19 and TRBJ2-5; 8 nucleotides agree with TRBD2. Germline CDR1 LNHDA, CDR2 SQIVND (reference sequence). The ends lost 7 bases at V and 3 bases at J; junction bases unmatched: 13. This CDR3 has 16 residues. The CDR3 sequence is CASKDSGMVLKETQYF. As DNA, the CDR3 is TGTGCCAGTAAGGATAGCGGGATGGTCCTTAAAGAGACCCAGTACTTC.

This chain joins TRBV9 and TRBJ2-2; 7 bases line up with TRBD1. V lost 2 bases to trimming and J lost 2 bases; unmatched junction nucleotides: 15. Germline V gives CDR1 SGDLS, CDR2 YYNGEE. This CDR3 is built from 19 residues. The CDR3 loop is CASSVGDRSTATNTGELFF. DNA of the CDR3: TGTGCCAGCAGCGTCGGGGACAGAAGCACTGCCACTAACACCGGGGAGCTGTTTTTT. Full variable domain (remainder filled in from reference TRBV9 and TRBJ2-2): DSGVTQTPKHLITATGQRVTLRCSPRSGDLSVYWYQQSLDQGLQFLIQYYNGEERAKGNILERFSAQQFPDLHSELNLSSLELGDSALYFCASSVGDRSTATNTGELFFGEGSRLTVL.

The chain recombines TRBV6-1 with TRBJ2-1; D uncertain. Germline loops: CDR1 MNHNS, CDR2 SASEGT. The CDR3 spans 12 residues. The V end lost 7 bases, the J end lost 9 bases, and 13 bases lay between the germline ends. The CDR3 bases are TGTGCCAGCACTACCCTACCCCCTGAGCAGTTCTTC. Protein sequence: CASTTLPPEQFF.